One sample yielded the 32 T cell receptor beta chains listed below, sequenced in a study of T cell changes during pregnancy in multiple sclerosis. Using immunoSEQ multiplex PCR, the repertoire was profiled, and TCRdb retains in-frame clones only, with some absent. Of around 54,000 clones in the sample, 80% to 95% are singletons; the top ten hold 0.61%. Source: CD4+ T cells from peripheral blood mononuclear cells, taken after pregnancy. The receptors come from a female donor in good health, enrolled as a control in a pregnancy study.

The V gene is TRBV7-9, the J gene TRBJ1-2; possibly TRBD1 for D (6 bases). Trimming removed 5 bases from V and 2 bases from J, with 21 bases in between. The germline V gene encodes CDR1 SEHNR and CDR2 FQNEAQ (reference sequence). This CDR3 spans 17 amino acids. This CDR3 is CASSLPPQTGRNYGYTF. CDR3 nucleotides: TGTGCCAGCAGCCTACCTCCCCAGACAGGCCGGAACTATGGCTACACCTTC.

CDR3 sequence reads: CASSLYGSIGFGANVLTF. The CDR3 coding sequence is TGCGCCAGCAGCTTGTACGGGAGTATAGGCTTTGGGGCCAACGTCCTGACTTTC. The chain links TRBV5-1 to TRBJ2-6; tentative D call: TRBD2 (6 bases). CDR1 SGHRS and CDR2 YFSETQ come from the germline V gene. The ends were cut back, 1 base at V and 3 bases at J, with 17 bases in the middle. The CDR3 extends over 18 amino acids.

This chain connects TRBV2 to TRBJ1-5; TRBD1 matches 7 bases. Germline assignment: CDR1 SNHLY and CDR2 FYNNEI. This CDR3 contains 14 residues. J was trimmed by 2 bases and V by 6 bases; bases with no gene match: 4. The CDR3 loop reads CASSLDRGNQPQHF. In nucleotides, the CDR3 is TGTGCCAGCAGCCTTGACAGGGGCAATCAGCCCCAGCATTTT.

V usage is TRBV18 and J usage is TRBJ1-3; 7 bases are a match to TRBD1. The V gene's germline CDR1 is KGHSH and CDR2 LQKENI. V shed 4 bases and J 2 bases; nucleotides not matched to a gene: 2. There are 14 residues in the CDR3. The CDR3: CASSRDSAGNTIYF. DNA of the CDR3: TGTGCCAGCTCACGGGACAGCGCTGGAAACACCATATATTTT.

The chain joins TRBV11-2 to TRBJ2-1; 10 bases are a match to TRBD2. The germline V gene has CDR1 SGHAT and CDR2 FQNNGV. The CDR3 sequence is 15 residues long. Trimming removed 3 bases from V and 7 bases from J; junction bases left unmatched: 6. This CDR3 reads CASSLLAGASNEQFF. CDR3 DNA: TGTGCCAGCAGCTTGCTAGCGGGAGCTTCTAATGAGCAGTTCTTC.

This clone has just one count. The chain is built from TRBV27 and TRBJ1-2; D not certain. The germline gives CDR1 MNHEY, CDR2 SMNVEV (reference sequence). This CDR3 has 13 residues. Deletions cut 2 bases from V and 8 bases from J, with 12 bases between. The CDR3 loop is CASSLNEGGGYTF. DNA for the CDR3: TGTGCCAGCAGTTTAAATGAGGGTGGGGGCTACACCTTC.

The chain employs TRBV14 and TRBJ1-1; D gene unclear. This CDR3 contains 14 residues. The germline V gene encodes CDR1 SGHDN and CDR2 FVKESK. V was cut by 0 bases and J by 3 bases, with 8 bases left in between. In DNA, the CDR3 is TGTGCCAGCAGCCAAGAGGCCAGTTACACTGAAGCTTTCTTT. Protein: CASSQEASYTEAFF.

The CDR3: CASSAWGAGANTGELFF. In nucleotides, the CDR3 is TGTGCCAGTAGTGCCTGGGGGGCGGGGGCGAACACCGGGGAGCTGTTTTTT. This rearrangement joins TRBV19 to TRBJ2-2; D perhaps matches TRBD2 (7 bases). The V end was cut by 5 bases, the J end by 0 bases, with 16 bases between. The CDR3 contains 17 residues. Looked up from germline, CDR1 is LNHDA and CDR2 is SQIVND (reference sequence).

V usage is TRBV6-5 and J usage is TRBJ2-1; D gene unclear. The germline CDR1 and CDR2 sequences are MNHEY and SVGAGI. The CDR3 is made up of 15 amino acids. V was trimmed by 2 bases and J by 5 bases, leaving 13 bases between them. For the CDR3, the DNA is TGTGCCAGCAGTTACAACGCCCGTGGAGACAATGAGCAGTTCTTC. Translated: CASSYNARGDNEQFF.

The rearrangement joins TRBV20-1 to TRBJ2-3; weak D call: TRBD2 (5 bases). The germline V and J ends were trimmed by 4 bases and 5 bases, with 7 bases remaining between them. Germline CDR1 DFQATT, CDR2 SNEGSKA (reference sequence). CDR3 length equals 11 residues. The CDR3 spells CSAIGEDTQYF. In nucleotides, the CDR3 is TGCAGTGCTATCGGGGAAGATACGCAGTATTTT.

The rearrangement links TRBV5-1 to TRBJ2-1; D not resolved. The CDR3 runs to 16 residues. The ends were cut back, 1 base at V and 1 base at J, with 12 bases in the middle. Germline V CDR1 and CDR2: SGHRS, YFSETQ. The CDR3 protein is CASSLTFGVSYNEQFF. In DNA form, the CDR3 reads TGCGCCAGCAGCTTGACTTTCGGAGTGTCCTACAATGAGCAGTTCTTC.

The V gene is TRBV5-1, the J gene TRBJ2-2; maybe TRBD1 (6 bases). This CDR3 contains 17 residues. From germline, CDR1 is SGHRS and CDR2 YFSETQ. Trimming pared 3 bases from V and 0 bases from J, leaving 15 bases between. The CDR3 sequence is CASSSTDRLTNTGELFF. CDR3 in DNA: TGCGCCAGCAGCTCGACCGACAGGCTAACGAACACCGGGGAGCTGTTTTTT.

The CDR3 bases are TGTGCCAGCAGTTCTGCTCTACAGGGGGGGGAGTCTGGCTACACCTTC. It is translated as CASSSALQGGESGYTF. This chain connects TRBV28 to TRBJ1-2; 8 bases align to TRBD1. Germline loops: CDR1 MDHEN, CDR2 SYDVKM. The CDR3 consists of 16 residues. V trimming: 4 bases; J trimming: 7 bases; junction bases outside the gene matches: 14.

V and J are TRBV6-1 and TRBJ1-5, with TRBD1 matching over 8 bases. The CDR3 has 15 residues. V was pared by 7 bases and J by 6 bases, with 11 bases of the junction left unmatched. CDR1 is MNHNS, CDR2 SASEGT, per germline. CDR3 sequence reads: CASIAIGTGGQPQHF. CDR3 DNA sequence: TGTGCCAGCATCGCGATCGGGACAGGCGGTCAGCCCCAGCATTTT.

Only one count was recorded for this clone. The V call is TRBV6-1, the J call TRBJ2-5; 8 positions match TRBD2. The V segment lost 2 bases and the J segment 7 bases; nucleotides outside the gene matches: 9. CDR3 length equals 15 residues. Germline CDR1 and CDR2: MNHNS and SASEGT. The CDR3 DNA is TGTGCCAGCAGTGAAAACGGGGGGGCCTTGGTGACCCAGTACTTC. It is translated as CASSENGGALVTQYF.

The V and J genes are TRBV19 and TRBJ1-6, with a possible D match to TRBD1 (5 bases). Deletions cut 5 bases from V and 18 bases from J, with 20 bases between. The CDR3 sequence is 13 residues long. Germline CDR1 reads LNHDA; CDR2 reads SQIVND (reference sequence). CDR3 protein: CASSADPRQTSHF. The CDR3 DNA reads TGTGCCAGTAGTGCCGACCCGAGACAGACTTCCCACTTT.

This chain joins TRBV6-4 and TRBJ2-1; 15 positions match TRBD2. Germline V CDR1 and CDR2: MRHNA, SNTAGT. The CDR3 length is 15 residues. J was trimmed by 7 bases and V by 4 bases; bases with no gene match: 2. The CDR3 DNA follows: TGTGCCAGCAGTGTTGGACTAGCGGGGGGGAATGAGCAGTTCTTC. This sequence encodes CASSVGLAGGNEQFF.

V and J are TRBV6-6 and TRBJ2-7, with 11 positions matching TRBD1. CDR1 is MNHNY and CDR2 is SVGAGI in the germline V gene (reference sequence). Trimming took 7 bases from V and 1 from J; bases not matched to a gene: 9. This CDR3 region has 16 residues. The CDR3 sequence is CASTTGGQGVSYEQYF. The CDR3 DNA is TGTGCCAGCACCACGGGGGGACAGGGGGTTTCCTACGAGCAGTACTTC.

V gene TRBV28 combines with J gene TRBJ2-7, with 9 bases fitting TRBD1. Losses at the gene ends were 6 bases for V and 2 bases for J; bases not matched to a gene: 5. Germline V gene sequence: CDR1 MDHEN, CDR2 SYDVKM. The CDR3 is 14 residues long. DNA of the CDR3: TGTGCCAGCAGCACAGGGGGCGCGCCCTACGAGCAGTACTTC. This gives the protein CASSTGGAPYEQYF.

This clone was picked up a small number of times. The chain is built from TRBV29-1 and TRBJ1-1; D remains unclear. The CDR3 sequence is 13 residues long. CDR1 SQVTM and CDR2 ANQGSEA come from the germline V gene. V lost 7 bases and J lost 0, with 12 bases in between. CDR3 amino acids: CSGGREVNTEAFF. The CDR3, as DNA: TGCAGCGGAGGTCGGGAGGTGAACACTGAAGCTTTCTTT. The full variable domain, its missing parts supplied by reference TRBV29-1 and TRBJ1-1, is SAVISQKPSRDICQRGTSLTIQCQVDSQVTMMFWYRQQPGQSLTLIATANQGSEATYESGFVIDKFPISRPNLTFSTLTVSNMSPEDSSIYLCSGGREVNTEAFFGQGTRLTVV.

The rearrangement uses TRBV30 and TRBJ2-6; 8 bases fit TRBD1. The CDR3 totals 17 residues. Germline-derived CDR1 and CDR2 are GTSNPN and SVGIG (reference sequence). After removal of 2 bases from V and 2 bases from J, the junction contained 8 bases not matched to a gene. Written as DNA, the CDR3 is TGTGCCTGGAGTCCTTGGCAGGGGGCGCCTGGGGCCAACGTCCTGACTTTC. It encodes CAWSPWQGAPGANVLTF.

The rearrangement links TRBV19 to TRBJ2-5, with 12 bases identical to TRBD2. J was trimmed by 2 bases and V by 6 bases; bases with no gene match: 4. CDR1 LNHDA and CDR2 SQIVND come from the germline V gene (reference sequence). The CDR3 loop spans 15 amino acids. The CDR3 region is CASRTSGGQQETQYF. CDR3 coding DNA: TGTGCCAGTAGAACTAGCGGGGGGCAACAAGAGACCCAGTACTTC. Full variable domain (outside the CDR3, taken from reference TRBV19 and TRBJ2-5): DGGITQSPKYLFRKEGQNVTLSCEQNLNHDAMYWYRQDPGQGLRLIYYSQIVNDFQKGDIAEGYSVSREKKESFPLTVTSAQKNPTAFYLCASRTSGGQQETQYFGPGTRLLVL.

The V call is TRBV6-6, the J call TRBJ2-5; 11 nucleotides match TRBD2. This CDR3 is built from 15 residues. V trimming: 4 bases; J trimming: 9 bases; junction bases outside the gene matches: 10. The germline V gene encodes CDR1 MNHNY and CDR2 SVGAGI (reference sequence). CDR3: CASSFGTSGQKAQYF. The CDR3 nucleotides are TGTGCCAGCAGTTTCGGGACTAGCGGTCAGAAGGCCCAGTACTTC.

This chain uses TRBV5-4 with TRBJ2-7; 12 bases are a match to TRBD2. CDR1 SGHNT and CDR2 YYREEE come from the germline V gene (reference sequence). The CDR3 is made up of 16 amino acids. With 4 bases clipped from V and 3 bases from J, the junction kept 8 bases outside the gene matches. In DNA form, the CDR3 reads TGTGCCAGCAGCGGATACGGGACTAGCGGGTACTACGAGCAGTACTTC. Translation gives CASSGYGTSGYYEQYF.

V gene TRBV6-1 combines with J gene TRBJ2-7, with 9 bases fitting TRBD1. The germline V gene has CDR1 MNHNS and CDR2 SASEGT. J gave up 0 bases and V 4 bases, and 16 bases lay outside the gene matches. The CDR3 totals 19 residues. CDR3 nucleotide sequence: TGTGCCAGCAGTGCAACGAGGGGGTGGGGGACAGGGAGCTCCTACGAGCAGTACTTC. This translates into CASSATRGWGTGSSYEQYF.

This chain links TRBV28 with TRBJ1-6; no clear D gene. Germline CDR1 is MDHEN and CDR2 is SYDVKM. Trimming took off 6 bases at V and 2 bases at J, with 14 bases between the two ends. The CDR3 runs to 16 residues. CDR3 DNA sequence: TGTGCCAGCAGACCGGGGAGCGGTGCCTATAATTCACCCCTCCACTTT. Amino acids: CASRPGSGAYNSPLHF.

The chain employs TRBV28 and TRBJ2-7; D possibly corresponds to TRBD1 (5 bases). This CDR3 region has 16 residues. Germline V CDR1 and CDR2: MDHEN, SYDVKM. Trimming took 5 bases from V and 1 from J, leaving 18 bases between them. The DNA of the CDR3 is TGTGCCAGCAGTCCCTTCGGTGGCAGGGAATCCTACGAGCAGTACTTC. It codes for CASSPFGGRESYEQYF.

V and J are TRBV4-1 and TRBJ2-6; TRBD2 matches 9 bases. This CDR3 has 18 residues. V lost 0 bases, J lost 4 bases, and 7 bases stayed unmatched. Germline V gives CDR1 MGHRA, CDR2 YSYEKL. Here the CDR3 DNA reads TGCGCCAGCAGCCAAGAAAGTAGCGGGAGTGCGGGGGCCAACGTCCTGACTTTC. Its protein is CASSQESSGSAGANVLTF.

The rearrangement uses TRBV29-1 and TRBJ2-5; D is unclear. Germline V gene sequence: CDR1 SQVTM, CDR2 ANQGSEA. The CDR3 consists of 10 residues. The V end was cut by 5 bases, the J end by 3 bases, with 4 bases between. The CDR3 region has the DNA TGCAGCGTTCGGGAAGAGACCCAGTACTTC. Encoded protein: CSVREETQYF.

The J gene is TRBJ2-3, the V gene TRBV29-1; 7 bases map to TRBD1. The ends lost 6 bases at V and 2 bases at J; junction bases unmatched: 8. The CDR3 runs to 14 residues. Germline V gene sequence: CDR1 SQVTM, CDR2 ANQGSEA. CDR3 in amino acids: CSVRGRTLTDTQYF. Here the CDR3 DNA reads TGCAGCGTGAGGGGGCGAACCCTCACAGATACGCAGTATTTT.

This clone was recorded only once. The V gene is TRBV7-9, the J gene TRBJ2-5; no definite D call. V gave up 5 bases and J gave up 3 bases, with 7 bases separating them. This CDR3 spans 12 amino acids. Germline CDR1 is SEHNR and CDR2 is FQNEAQ (reference sequence). The DNA for the CDR3 is TGTGCCAGCAGCCTCGTAAAAGAGACCCAGTACTTC. It translates to CASSLVKETQYF.

V and J are TRBV5-6 and TRBJ1-2; D might be TRBD1 (6 bases). Trimming stripped 3 bases from V and 7 bases from J, with 19 bases between. Germline loops: CDR1 SGHDT, CDR2 YYEEEE. This CDR3 region has 15 residues. CDR3 coding DNA: TGTGCCAGCAGCTCCCCCCGGCAGGGGTGGGTTGGCTACACCTTC. Translating gives CASSSPRQGWVGYTF.